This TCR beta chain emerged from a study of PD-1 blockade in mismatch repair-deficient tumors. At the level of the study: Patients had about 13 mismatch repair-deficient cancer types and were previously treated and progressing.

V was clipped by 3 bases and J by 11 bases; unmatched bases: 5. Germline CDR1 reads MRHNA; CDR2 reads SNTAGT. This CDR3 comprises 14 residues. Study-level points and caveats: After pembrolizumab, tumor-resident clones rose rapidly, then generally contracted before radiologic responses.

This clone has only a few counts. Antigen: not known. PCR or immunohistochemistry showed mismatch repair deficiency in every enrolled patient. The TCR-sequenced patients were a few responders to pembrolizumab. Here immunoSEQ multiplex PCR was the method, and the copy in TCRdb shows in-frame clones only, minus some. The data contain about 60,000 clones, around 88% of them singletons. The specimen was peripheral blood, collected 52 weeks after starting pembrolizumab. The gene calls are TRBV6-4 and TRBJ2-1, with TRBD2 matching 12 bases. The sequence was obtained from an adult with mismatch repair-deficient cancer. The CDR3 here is CASSDSGTSGQQFF. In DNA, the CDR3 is TGTGCCAGCAGTGATTCCGGGACTAGCGGGCAGCAGTTCTTC.